The 25 T cell receptor beta chains listed next were all sequenced from one sample in a study of blood T cells in healthy people across ages. The use of a sample-barcoded 5' primer and a J-beta primer mix characterized a second PCR of 7 to 11 cycles. TCRdb reanalysed the 5' RACE reads using MiXCR and keeps one entry per CDR3 protein. The data hold around 990,000 distinct CDR3 sequences, with approximately 26% observed a single time. This sample also belongs to another study, concerning T cells of mothers and their children.

The specimen was blood. The receptors stem from a girl aged 2-10 years in good health.

This clonotype has more than one count but fewer than ten. The rearrangement uses TRBV7-2 and TRBJ2-6; weak D call: TRBD2 (5 bases). The length of the CDR3 is 18 residues. CDR1 is SGHTA, CDR2 FQGNSA, per germline. V lost 5 bases and J lost 4, with 21 bases in between. The CDR3 protein is CASSPRVPLGLGANVLTF. The CDR3 DNA reads as TGTGCCAGCAGCCCCCGGGTCCCTCTAGGACTGGGGGCCAACGTCCTGACTTTC.

This clonotype came up a few times. The CDR3 loop is CASTSGATYEQYF. The CDR3 coding sequence is TGTGCCAGCACTAGTGGGGCCACCTACGAGCAGTACTTC. The chain recombines TRBV28 with TRBJ2-7, with D possibly TRBD1 on 5 matching bases. CDR3 length equals 13 residues. Trimming removed 7 bases at V and 2 bases at J, with 12 bases between. Germline V gene sequence: CDR1 MDHEN, CDR2 SYDVKM. The full variable domain, rest sourced from reference TRBV28 and TRBJ2-7, is DVKVTQSSRYLVKRTGEKVFLECVQDMDHENMFWYRQDPGLGLRLIYFSYDVKMKEKGDIPEGYSVSREKKERFSLILESASTNQTSMYLCASTSGATYEQYFGPGTRLTVT.

This clonotype was detected only a few times. V and J are TRBV6-1 and TRBJ1-5; D gene unclear. V was trimmed by 2 bases and J by 0 bases, leaving 5 bases between them. Germline V gene data show CDR1 as MNHNS and CDR2 as SASEGT. This CDR3 comprises 14 residues. CDR3 bases: TGTGCCAGCAGTGAAAAGGGTAGCAATCAGCCCCAGCATTTT. Its protein product is CASSEKGSNQPQHF.

This clonotype has more than one count but fewer than ten. V is TRBV7-2 and J is TRBJ2-5, with D uncertain. CDR3 length: 13 residues. Germline CDR1 SGHTA, CDR2 FQGNSA. The V end was cut by 1 base, the J end by 4 bases, with 7 bases between. The CDR3 DNA sequence: TGTGCCAGCAGCTTAGTTATCCGAGAGACCCAGTACTTC. Amino acids: CASSLVIRETQYF.

This clonotype has just a few counts. The chain employs TRBV15 and TRBJ2-1, with 9 bases fitting TRBD2. V gave up 7 bases and J gave up 6 bases; unmatched junction bases: 10. Germline CDR1 LNHNV, CDR2 YYDKDF (reference sequence). The CDR3 contains 15 residues. The CDR3 is CATNLLAGSPNEQFF. DNA of the CDR3: TGTGCCACCAATCTTCTAGCGGGGTCCCCCAATGAGCAGTTCTTC.

This clonotype occurred many times. One end of the junction fails to match germline, which may point to a read error. J is TRBJ2-7 and V is TRBV5-1, with D perhaps TRBD1 or TRBD2 (6 bases each). CDR3 length equals 13 residues. In germline, CDR1 is SGHRS, CDR2 YFSETQ. CDR3 nucleotide sequence: TGTGCCAGCAGCTTCGGGGGCACCTACGAGCAGTACTTC. This codes for CASSFGGTYEQYF.

The rearrangement links TRBV28 to TRBJ2-5; 7 nucleotides align to TRBD1. Germline values: CDR1 MDHEN, CDR2 SYDVKM. With 9 bases clipped from V and 5 bases from J, the junction kept 12 bases outside the gene matches. The CDR3 contains 14 residues. CDR3 coding DNA: TGTGCCAGTCTAGACAGGGAGTTCGGGGAGACCCAGTACTTC. Translation: CASLDREFGETQYF. Full variable domain (remainder filled in from reference TRBV28 and TRBJ2-5): DVKVTQSSRYLVKRTGEKVFLECVQDMDHENMFWYRQDPGLGLRLIYFSYDVKMKEKGDIPEGYSVSREKKERFSLILESASTNQTSMYLCASLDREFGETQYFGPGTRLLVL.

This clonotype was detected only a few times. J is TRBJ1-2 and V is TRBV12-3 or TRBV12-4, with D perhaps TRBD1 (5 bases). This CDR3 has 15 residues. With 0 bases removed from V and 4 bases from J, the gap between germline ends came to 12 bases. The CDR3 here is CASSLAVWGTYGYTF. CDR3 in DNA: TGTGCCAGCAGTTTAGCCGTTTGGGGCACCTATGGCTACACCTTC.

The chain has TRBV7-9 and TRBJ2-5; 11 positions match TRBD2. Near its end, the DNA agrees better with TRBJ2-7, so the J call may be wrong. Germline loops: CDR1 SEHNR, CDR2 FQNEAQ (reference sequence). The CDR3 extends over 17 amino acids. CDR3 sequence reads: CASSTNLLAGVVNEQYF. The CDR3 DNA is TGTGCCAGCAGCACCAACTTACTAGCGGGAGTAGTTAACGAGCAGTACTTC.

This chain connects TRBV7-8 to TRBJ1-1; D is unclear. The CDR3 is 17 residues long. The V gene lost 0 bases and the J gene lost 5 bases, with 19 bases spanning the gap. CDR1 is SGHVS, CDR2 FQNEAQ, per germline. The CDR3 DNA is TGTGCCAGCAGCTTAGCTTTTTCTCAAACGGGAGGGACTGAAGCTTTCTTT. It specifies CASSLAFSQTGGTEAFF.

V gene TRBV2 combines with J gene TRBJ2-1; TRBD1 or TRBD2 may be the D gene (5 bases each). Trimming shortened V by 4 bases and J by 2 bases, and 12 bases separated the two germline ends. Looked up from germline, CDR1 is SNHLY and CDR2 is FYNNEI. The CDR3 has 15 amino acids. The CDR3 reads CASSGALGAYNEQFF. CDR3 sequence (DNA): TGTGCCAGCAGTGGGGCGCTGGGGGCCTACAATGAGCAGTTCTTC.

This clonotype was seen a few times. The chain couples TRBV12-3 or TRBV12-4 to TRBJ1-2, with 9 positions matching TRBD1. This CDR3 contains 17 residues. With 5 bases clipped from V and 4 bases from J, the junction kept 14 bases outside the gene matches. For the CDR3, the DNA is TGTGCCAGCAGTCATCGGGACAGGGCATCGGTTGGCTATGGCTACACCTTC. Protein product: CASSHRDRASVGYGYTF.

V and J are TRBV12-3 or TRBV12-4 and TRBJ2-5, with 8 nucleotides matching TRBD1. The junction had 5 bases not matched to a gene; V was cut back by 1 base and J by 4 bases. CDR3 length equals 15 residues. In DNA, the CDR3 is TGTGCCAGCAGTTTAGGGACAGGGATTTCAGAGACCCAGTACTTC. Translation gives CASSLGTGISETQYF.

The chain uses TRBV5-1 and TRBJ2-5, with TRBD2 identical over 8 bases. The CDR3 is 15 amino acids. From germline, CDR1 is SGHRS and CDR2 YFSETQ. J gave up 2 bases and V 0 bases, and 3 bases lay outside the gene matches. In DNA, the CDR3 is TGCGCCAGCAGCTTGGTGACTAGCGCACAAGAGACCCAGTACTTC. As protein: CASSLVTSAQETQYF.

This clonotype was picked up a small number of times. This chain links TRBV7-2 with TRBJ2-1, with a possible D match to TRBD1 (6 bases). CDR1 and CDR2 (germline): SGHTA, FQGNSA. The CDR3 covers 18 residues. V was trimmed by 1 base and J by 0 bases, leaving 16 bases between them. The CDR3 loop is CASSLGGRGYSSYNEQFF. DNA for the CDR3: TGTGCCAGCAGCTTAGGTGGCAGGGGATACAGCTCCTACAATGAGCAGTTCTTC.

The chain carries TRBV27 and TRBJ1-1; the D gene is possibly TRBD1 (5 bases). With 3 bases removed from V and 1 base from J, the gap between germline ends came to 18 bases. CDR3 size: 17 residues. Germline V lookup: CDR1 MNHEY, CDR2 SMNVEV (reference sequence). The CDR3 nucleotides read TGTGCCAGCAGTTTCGGTGTTTATTTGAGGGGGAACACTGAAGCTTTCTTT. It translates to CASSFGVYLRGNTEAFF.

The sample holds a few counts of this clonotype. The CDR3 DNA is TGTGCTAGTGGTTTATCACCGAAACAGGGGGGAATCTCCTACGAGCAGTACTTC. Encoded protein: CASGLSPKQGGISYEQYF. The rearrangement links TRBV12-5 to TRBJ2-7; 8 bases map to TRBD1. The V gene end was trimmed by 3 bases and the J gene end by 0 bases; junction bases not matched to a gene: 13. Germline V CDR1 and CDR2: LGHNT, FRNRAP. This CDR3 spans 18 amino acids.

V usage is TRBV4-1 and J usage is TRBJ2-2; 12 positions match TRBD2. Looked up from germline, CDR1 is MGHRA and CDR2 is YSYEKL. This CDR3 is built from 19 residues. V shed 0 bases and J 1 base; nucleotides not matched to a gene: 6. CDR3 in amino acids: CASSQDPGLAGRNTGELFF. CDR3 bases: TGCGCCAGCAGCCAAGACCCGGGACTAGCGGGCCGGAACACCGGGGAGCTGTTTTTT.

This clonotype was picked up a small number of times. The chain links TRBV7-2 to TRBJ2-5, with 12 nucleotides matching TRBD2. This CDR3 has 15 amino acids. CDR1 and CDR2 (germline): SGHTA, FQGNSA. The J segment lost 4 bases and the V segment lost 5 bases, leaving 5 bases of the junction unmatched. The CDR3 loop reads CASSRLAGVGETQYF. In nucleotides, the CDR3 is TGTGCCAGCAGCCGACTAGCGGGGGTGGGAGAGACCCAGTACTTC.

The V call is TRBV5-1, the J call TRBJ2-7, with D tentatively TRBD2 (6 bases). This CDR3 has 16 residues. Trimming left V 3 bases short and J 5 bases short, with 21 bases between. Germline assignment: CDR1 SGHRS and CDR2 YFSETQ. CDR3: CASSSTVRGTADEQYF. CDR3 nucleotides: TGCGCCAGCAGCTCAACCGTACGGGGGACCGCTGACGAGCAGTACTTC.

This sequence joins TRBV20-1 and TRBJ1-6; 10 bases line up with TRBD1. V shed 7 bases and J 9 bases; nucleotides not matched to a gene: 9. There are 14 residues in the CDR3. Germline CDR1 DFQATT, CDR2 SNEGSKA (reference sequence). CDR3 coding DNA: TGCAGTGTCCAGACAGGGGGCTGGGGTTCACCCCTCCACTTT. This translates into CSVQTGGWGSPLHF.

This rearrangement joins TRBV7-8 to TRBJ1-1; a weak D match, TRBD1 (5 bases). The CDR3 has 15 amino acids. V lost 1 base to trimming and J lost 3 bases, with 12 bases between them. The V gene's germline CDR1 is SGHVS and CDR2 FQNEAQ. The CDR3 nucleotides are TGTGCCAGCAGCTTAGTACGGGGCGGGCACACTGAAGCTTTCTTT. Protein: CASSLVRGGHTEAFF.

This clonotype came up a few times. The chain uses TRBV27 and TRBJ2-2, with D possibly being TRBD1 (5 bases). Germline CDR1 is MNHEY and CDR2 is SMNVEV (reference sequence). The length of the CDR3 is 19 residues. V lost 4 bases, J lost 3 bases, and 24 bases lay in between. CDR3 bases: TGTGCCAGCAGTTCTGCCCCCCGTACGGTCCAGGGCGACACCGGGGAGCTGTTTTTT. Its protein is CASSSAPRTVQGDTGELFF.

This clonotype was observed a few times. The chain carries TRBV20-1 and TRBJ2-1; weak D call: TRBD1 (6 bases). This CDR3 comprises 16 residues. V was cut by 1 base and J by 0 bases, with 13 bases left in between. Germline V gene data show CDR1 as DFQATT and CDR2 as SNEGSKA (reference sequence). The CDR3 nucleotides are TGCAGTGCTAGAGGGGGGCATCCGAGCTCCTACAATGAGCAGTTCTTC. Encoded protein: CSARGGHPSSYNEQFF.

The J gene is TRBJ2-1, the V gene TRBV11-2, with D unresolved. CDR3 length equals 13 residues. In germline, CDR1 is SGHAT, CDR2 FQNNGV. Trimming took 3 bases from V and 5 from J, leaving 8 bases between them. CDR3 DNA: TGTGCCAGCAGCTTGCCCTACCACAATGAGCAGTTCTTC. Amino acid sequence: CASSLPYHNEQFF.